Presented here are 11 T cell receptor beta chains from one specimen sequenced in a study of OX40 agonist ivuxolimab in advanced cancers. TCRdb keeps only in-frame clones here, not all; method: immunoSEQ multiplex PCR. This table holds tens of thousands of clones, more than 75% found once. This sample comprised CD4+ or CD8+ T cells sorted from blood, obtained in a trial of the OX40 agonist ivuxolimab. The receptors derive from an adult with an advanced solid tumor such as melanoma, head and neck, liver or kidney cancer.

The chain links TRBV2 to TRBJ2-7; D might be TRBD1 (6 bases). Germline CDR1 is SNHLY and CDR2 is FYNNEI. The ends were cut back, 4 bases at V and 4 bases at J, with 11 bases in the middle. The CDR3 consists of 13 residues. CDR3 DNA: TGTGCCAGCAGTGCCCAGGGGCAATACGAGCAGTACGTC. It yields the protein CASSAQGQYEQYV.

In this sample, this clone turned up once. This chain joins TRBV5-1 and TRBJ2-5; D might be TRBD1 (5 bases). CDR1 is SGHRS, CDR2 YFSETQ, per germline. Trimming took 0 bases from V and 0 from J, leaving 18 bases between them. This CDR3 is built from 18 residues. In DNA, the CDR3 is TGCGCCAGCAGCTTGGCAGGGCAGGGCTGGGGATACCAAGAGACCCAGTACTTC. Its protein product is CASSLAGQGWGYQETQYF.

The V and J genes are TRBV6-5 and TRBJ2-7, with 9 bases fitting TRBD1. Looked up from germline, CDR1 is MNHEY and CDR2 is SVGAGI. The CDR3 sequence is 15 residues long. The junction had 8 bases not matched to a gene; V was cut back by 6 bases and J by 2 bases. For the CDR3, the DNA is TGTGCCAGCAGGGCACAGGGGGCAGGGCCCTACGAGCAGTACTTC. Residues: CASRAQGAGPYEQYF.

The CDR3 spells CASSARGRAGAGDTQYF. The CDR3 nucleotides read TGTGCCAGCAGCGCGAGGGGCCGGGCCGGAGCGGGAGATACGCAGTATTTT. This chain joins TRBV9 and TRBJ2-3; the D gene is possibly TRBD2 (6 bases). This CDR3 is built from 17 residues. The V and J ends lost 3 bases and 5 bases respectively, with 22 bases between them. In germline, CDR1 is SGDLS, CDR2 YYNGEE.

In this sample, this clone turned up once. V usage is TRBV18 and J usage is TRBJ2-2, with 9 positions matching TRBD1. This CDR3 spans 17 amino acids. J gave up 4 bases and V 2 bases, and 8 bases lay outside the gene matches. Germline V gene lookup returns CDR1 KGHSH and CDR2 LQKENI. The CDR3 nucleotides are TGTGCCAGCTCACCAATTCTGCGGGACAGGGCCACCGGGGAGCTGTTTTTT. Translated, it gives CASSPILRDRATGELFF.

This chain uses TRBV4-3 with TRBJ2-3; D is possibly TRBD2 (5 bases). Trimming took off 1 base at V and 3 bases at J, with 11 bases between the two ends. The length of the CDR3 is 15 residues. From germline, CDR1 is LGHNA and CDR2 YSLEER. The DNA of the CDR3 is TGCGCCAGCAGCCAAGCGGGAACCAGTACAGATACGCAGTATTTT. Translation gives CASSQAGTSTDTQYF.

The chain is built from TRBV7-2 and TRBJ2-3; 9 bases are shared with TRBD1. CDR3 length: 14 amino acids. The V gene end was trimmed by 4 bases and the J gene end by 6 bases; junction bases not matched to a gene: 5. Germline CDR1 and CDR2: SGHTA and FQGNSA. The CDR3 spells CASSSYRGRDTQYF. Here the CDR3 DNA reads TGTGCCAGCAGCTCCTACAGGGGGCGGGATACGCAGTATTTT.

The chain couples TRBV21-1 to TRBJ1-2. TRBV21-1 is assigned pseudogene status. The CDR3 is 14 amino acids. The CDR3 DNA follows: TGTGCCAGCAGACGGGGTGGTGATCCTGGGGGCTACACCTTC. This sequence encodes CASRRGGDPGGYTF.

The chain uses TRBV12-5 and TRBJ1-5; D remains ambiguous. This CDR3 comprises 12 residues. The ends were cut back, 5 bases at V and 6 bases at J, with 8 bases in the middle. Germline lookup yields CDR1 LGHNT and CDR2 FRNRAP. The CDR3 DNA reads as TGTGCTAGTGGTCCGCGGATTCAGCCCCAGCATTTT. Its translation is CASGPRIQPQHF.

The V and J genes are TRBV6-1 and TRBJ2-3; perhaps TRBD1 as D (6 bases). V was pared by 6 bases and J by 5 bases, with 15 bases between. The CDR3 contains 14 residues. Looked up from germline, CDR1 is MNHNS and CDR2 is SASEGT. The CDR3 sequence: CASRTGHGEDTQYF. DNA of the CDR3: TGTGCCAGCAGGACGGGACATGGGGAAGATACGCAGTATTTT.

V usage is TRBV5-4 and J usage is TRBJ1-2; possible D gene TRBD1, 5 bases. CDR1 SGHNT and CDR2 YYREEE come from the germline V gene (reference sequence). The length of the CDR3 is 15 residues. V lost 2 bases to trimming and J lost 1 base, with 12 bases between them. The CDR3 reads CASSLDSGVNYGYTF. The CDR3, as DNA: TGTGCCAGCAGCTTAGACAGCGGGGTTAACTATGGCTACACCTTC.